These 13 T cell receptor beta chains share one sample of origin, sequenced in a study of blood T cell repertoires in COVID-19. TCRdb keeps only in-frame clones here, not all; method: immunoSEQ multiplex PCR. Of under 130,000 clones listed, around 85% are singletons. What was sequenced was peripheral blood. These TCRs come from a man in his 70s with active or convalescent COVID-19.

This chain uses TRBV10-3 with TRBJ1-1; D gene uncertain. The CDR3 covers 14 residues. V shed 4 bases and J shed 7 bases, with 16 bases lying between them. Germline assignment: CDR1 ENHRY and CDR2 SYGVKD. The CDR3 spells CAISGSPGAIEAFF. DNA for the CDR3: TGTGCCATCAGTGGTTCCCCAGGCGCGATTGAAGCTTTCTTT.

The rearrangement uses TRBV5-1 and TRBJ2-2; 11 bases line up with TRBD2. In germline, CDR1 is SGHRS, CDR2 YFSETQ. V dropped 4 bases and J dropped 7; count of bases not matched to a gene: 12. The CDR3 spans 17 residues. CDR3 region: CASSLLAGDPGSGELFF. The DNA of the CDR3 is TGCGCCAGCAGCCTACTAGCGGGGGACCCGGGGAGCGGGGAGCTGTTTTTT.

This chain links TRBV10-3 with TRBJ1-1; tentative D call: TRBD1 (5 bases). The germline V gene encodes CDR1 ENHRY and CDR2 SYGVKD. V gave up 8 bases and J gave up 2 bases, with 12 bases separating them. CDR3 length equals 13 residues. The CDR3 loop is CAIGADFNTEAFF. CDR3 DNA: TGTGCCATCGGGGCAGACTTCAACACTGAAGCTTTCTTT.

The chain is built from TRBV9 and TRBJ1-3; 8 nucleotides line up with TRBD1. The J segment lost 3 bases and the V segment lost 3 bases, leaving 14 bases of the junction unmatched. Germline V gene data show CDR1 as SGDLS and CDR2 as YYNGEE. The CDR3 is 18 amino acids. CDR3 coding DNA: TGTGCCAGCAGCGCAGGGGGCCGACCAGGGGAGTATGGAAACACCATATATTTT. It specifies CASSAGGRPGEYGNTIYF.

In its sample, this clone was seen a few times. This chain joins TRBV7-2 and TRBJ1-2; 10 bases line up with TRBD1. Unmatched junction bases numbered 9, after V lost 5 bases and J lost 3 bases. CDR1 and CDR2 from the germline V gene are SGHTA and FQGNSA. This CDR3 comprises 16 residues. The CDR3 loop reads CASSAQTGGEYYGYTF. As DNA, the CDR3 is TGTGCCAGCAGCGCTCAGACAGGGGGCGAATACTATGGCTACACCTTC.

The chain uses TRBV11-2 and TRBJ2-1; perhaps TRBD1 as D (5 bases). Per the germline V gene, CDR1 is SGHAT and CDR2 is FQNNGV. This CDR3 is built from 17 residues. Trimming cost V 1 base and J 1 base, with 14 bases left between them. The CDR3 coding sequence is TGTGCCAGCAGCTTAGTTGTCGGCAGGGCATCCTACAATGAGCAGTTCTTC. Translation: CASSLVVGRASYNEQFF. The full variable domain, completed using reference TRBV11-2 and TRBJ2-1, is EAGVAQSPRYKIIEKRQSVAFWCNPISGHATLYWYQQILGQGPKLLIQFQNNGVVDDSQLPKDRFSAERLKGVDSTLKIQPAKLEDSAVYLCASSLVVGRASYNEQFFGPGTRLTVL.

The rearrangement joins TRBV19 to TRBJ1-1; 9 positions agree with TRBD1. Germline CDR1 is LNHDA and CDR2 is SQIVND (reference sequence). V was pared by 6 bases and J by 1 base, with 12 bases of the junction left unmatched. The CDR3 totals 17 residues. The CDR3 reads CASSLTGTGFGNTEAFF. DNA for the CDR3: TGTGCCAGTAGCCTTACCGGGACAGGGTTTGGGAACACTGAAGCTTTCTTT.

The V gene is TRBV5-4, the J gene TRBJ1-6, with 7 bases aligning to TRBD1. Germline trimming cut 0 bases from V and 5 bases from J; bases unmatched to any gene: 5. The CDR3 is 16 residues long. The V gene's germline CDR1 is SGHNT and CDR2 YYREEE (reference sequence). CDR3 protein: CASSLVWDRNNSPLHF. CDR3 sequence (DNA): TGTGCCAGCAGCTTGGTCTGGGACAGAAATAATTCACCCCTCCACTTT.

V usage is TRBV11-2 and J usage is TRBJ2-7; possibly TRBD2 for D (6 bases). V lost 5 bases to trimming and J lost 4 bases, with 18 bases between them. Looked up from germline, CDR1 is SGHAT and CDR2 is FQNNGV. The CDR3 has 15 residues. Written as DNA, the CDR3 is TGTGCCAGCAGCGCTCGACTAGAGGTAGGGTACGAGCAGTACTTC. Its protein product is CASSARLEVGYEQYF.

This clone has a handful of counts. The rearrangement uses TRBV6-1 and TRBJ1-3; no clear D. The CDR3 consists of 15 residues. Trimming cost V 3 bases and J 0 bases, with 9 bases left between them. Germline CDR1 reads MNHNS; CDR2 reads SASEGT. CDR3 coding DNA: TGTGCCAGCAGTGACGCAGGTTCCTCTGGAAACACCATATATTTT. Its protein is CASSDAGSSGNTIYF.

This clone was found a few times. The V call is TRBV6-5, the J call TRBJ1-1; maybe TRBD1 (6 bases). V lost 2 bases to trimming and J lost 5 bases, with 15 bases between them. The CDR3 has 15 residues. The V gene's germline CDR1 is MNHEY and CDR2 SVGAGI. The DNA for the CDR3 is TGTGCCAGCAGTTACCGGGGGGCGCTTCAAACTGAAGCTTTCTTT. Its translation is CASSYRGALQTEAFF.

The chain uses TRBV18 and TRBJ1-5; D is unresolved. CDR1 and CDR2 from the germline V gene are KGHSH and LQKENI. There are 13 residues in the CDR3. V was cut by 1 base and J by 5 bases, with 6 bases left in between. For the CDR3, the DNA is TGTGCCAGCTCACCACTCCAGGATCAGCCCCAGCATTTT. It yields the protein CASSPLQDQPQHF.

This chain uses TRBV6-5 with TRBJ1-2, with a tentative D call TRBD1 (5 bases). In germline, CDR1 is MNHEY, CDR2 SVGAGI. V was cut by 10 bases and J by 1 base, with 16 bases left in between. This CDR3 is 14 amino acids long. The CDR3 is CATCGTFCNYGYTF. CDR3 in DNA: TGTGCCACCTGCGGGACCTTTTGTAACTATGGCTACACCTTC.